Only a few counts were recorded for the clone carrying this TCR beta chain. The target antigen is unknown. The CDR3 contains 14 residues. Trimming cost V 6 bases and J 5 bases; bases outside gene matches: 8. Germline lookup yields CDR1 DFQATT and CDR2 SNEGSKA (reference sequence). This record belongs to a study of T cell repertoires in cytomegalovirus infection. Study-wide background: Both a matching HLA type and CMV infection were indicated by public TCR beta signatures. Study-level findings and limits: Frequencies of public TCR beta families were cumulated, and this identified carriers of CMV plus the relevant HLA. Predominance within the ex vivo response was attributable to HLA-C-restricted CMV-specific TCR beta clonotypes.

Each CDR3 protein is one row after TCRdb ran MiXCR on the reads. The sample holds 150,000 to 200,000 distinct CDR3 sequences; roughly 9% are singletons and the top ten take about 4.6%. Material for sequencing was PBMCs. This TCR derives from a human donor in good health (CMV status not recorded). Some clones in this sample may be carry-over from other donors' samples. The rearrangement links TRBV20-1 to TRBJ1-4; 8 bases are shared with TRBD1. The CDR3: CSAYTGGGNEKLFF. In nucleotides, the CDR3 is TGCAGTGCATACACAGGGGGGGGGAATGAAAAACTGTTTTTT.